The entry below gives a single T cell receptor beta chain sequence along with its context. Germline-derived CDR1 and CDR2 are MNHNS and SASEGT. This CDR3 is 17 amino acids long. The V end lost 0 bases, the J end lost 4 bases, and 17 bases lay between the germline ends. This sample was included in a study of blood T cell repertoires in COVID-19. TCRdb's table, derived via immunoSEQ multiplex PCR, lists solely in-frame clones and lacks some. The sample holds nearly 95,000 clones; around 87% are singletons and the top ten take 4.5% to 6%. The chain links TRBV6-1 to TRBJ2-3, with D possibly being TRBD2 (6 bases). The sequenced sample was peripheral blood. This TCR derives from a woman over 75 with acute or convalescent COVID-19. CDR3 protein: CASSEAGGGYGADTQYF. In nucleotides, the CDR3 is TGTGCCAGCAGTGAAGCGGGAGGAGGTTATGGCGCAGATACGCAGTATTTT.